The next 12 T cell receptor beta chains were all read from a single sample in a study of blood T cell repertoires in COVID-19. Using immunoSEQ multiplex PCR, the repertoire was profiled, and TCRdb retains in-frame clones only, with some absent. The table has about 120,000 clones, about 88% seen once. The sequenced sample consisted of peripheral blood. Receptor source: a woman older than 75 with acute or convalescent COVID-19.

The chain employs TRBV4-2 and TRBJ2-5; 8 nucleotides align to TRBD1. The CDR3 totals 15 residues. Looked up from germline, CDR1 is LGHNA and CDR2 is YNFKEQ. The junction had 5 bases not matched to a gene; V was cut back by 4 bases and J by 1 base. In nucleotides, the CDR3 is TGTGCCAGCAGCCGCCGGACAGGGCCCCAAGAGACCCAGTACTTC. It translates to CASSRRTGPQETQYF.

In DNA form, the CDR3 reads TGTGCCAGCAGCCGGTCCTTACTCCTGTACAATGAGCAGTTCTTC. Protein: CASSRSLLLYNEQFF. The chain couples TRBV7-2 to TRBJ2-1, with no clear D. CDR1 is SGHTA and CDR2 is FQGNSA in the germline V gene. The CDR3 has 15 amino acids. V lost 5 bases, J lost 4 bases, and 15 bases lay in between.

V and J are TRBV10-3 and TRBJ1-2, with TRBD1 matching 11 bases. Germline CDR1 is ENHRY and CDR2 is SYGVKD. There are 13 residues in the CDR3. V shed 11 bases, J shed 5 bases, and the junction held 7 bases outside the gene matches. CDR3 DNA: TGTGCCGTCGCCGGACAGGGGGCGTATGGCTACACCTTC. It yields the protein CAVAGQGAYGYTF.

The CDR3 DNA follows: TGTGCCAGCAGCATAGACACGAGCTCCTACAATGAGCAGTTCTTC. Protein product: CASSIDTSSYNEQFF. The rearrangement joins TRBV21-1 to TRBJ2-1; TRBD1 is the table's D call, not checked against the DNA. TRBV21-1 is given as a pseudogene. The CDR3 length is 15 residues.

V usage is TRBV10-3 and J usage is TRBJ2-7; D is perhaps TRBD1 (5 bases). The CDR3 has 12 amino acids. The germline V gene encodes CDR1 ENHRY and CDR2 SYGVKD. V shed 11 bases and J shed 5 bases, with 16 bases lying between them. The chain's CDR3 is CAVRSGLDEQYF. DNA for the CDR3: TGTGCCGTGAGGTCAGGGTTGGACGAGCAGTACTTC.

This sequence joins TRBV18 and TRBJ1-2; tentatively, D is TRBD1 (6 bases). Trimming took 3 bases from V and 0 from J, leaving 8 bases between them. CDR1 and CDR2 (germline): KGHSH, LQKENI. CDR3 length equals 14 residues. The CDR3: CASSPDRANYGYTF. The CDR3 DNA is TGTGCCAGCTCACCGGACAGAGCTAACTATGGCTACACCTTC.

The genes are TRBV7-9 and TRBJ2-7, with a possible D match to TRBD1 (5 bases). V was clipped by 5 bases and J by 3 bases, with 8 bases between them. The CDR3 length is 12 residues. Germline V CDR1 and CDR2: SEHNR, FQNEAQ (reference sequence). CDR3 sequence (DNA): TGTGCCAGCAGCAGAACAGGCTACGAGCAGTACTTC. Its protein is CASSRTGYEQYF.

This chain connects TRBV18 to TRBJ1-5, with 9 bases that match TRBD1. This CDR3 is built from 15 residues. Germline lookup yields CDR1 KGHSH and CDR2 LQKENI. V shed 5 bases and J 6 bases; nucleotides not matched to a gene: 8. Here the CDR3 reads CASSTGTGSGQPQHF. The DNA of the CDR3 is TGTGCCAGCTCAACCGGGACAGGGTCGGGTCAGCCCCAGCATTTT. Looking up the rest from reference TRBV18 and TRBJ1-5 gives the full variable domain: NAGVMQNPRHLVRRRGQEARLRCSPMKGHSHVYWYRQLPEEGLKFMVYLQKENIIDESGMPKERFSAEFPKEGPSILRIQQVVRGDSAAYFCASSTGTGSGQPQHFGDGTRLSIL.

The chain employs TRBV5-4 and TRBJ1-2; D unclear. CDR1 is SGHNT and CDR2 is YYREEE in the germline V gene (reference sequence). The CDR3 runs to 13 residues. V was cut by 0 bases and J by 5 bases, with 8 bases left in between. The CDR3 nucleotides are TGTGCCAGCAGCTTGGGAGGGAGATATGGCTACACCTTC. Its protein product is CASSLGGRYGYTF.

The J gene is TRBJ1-2, the V gene TRBV27; a weak D match, TRBD1 (6 bases). Germline V CDR1 and CDR2: MNHEY, SMNVEV (reference sequence). This CDR3 comprises 15 residues. Trimming stripped 5 bases from V and 4 bases from J, with 17 bases between. DNA for the CDR3: TGTGCCAGCAGTACCCGAAGACAGGCGCTCTATGGCTACACCTTC. It encodes CASSTRRQALYGYTF.

The chain links TRBV6-2 or TRBV6-3 to TRBJ2-5; no clear D gene. The CDR3 has 13 residues. V gave up 0 bases and J gave up 5 bases, with 7 bases separating them. Germline values: CDR1 MNHEY, CDR2 SVGEGT. DNA of the CDR3: TGTGCCAGCAGTTACTCGAGATCGGAGACCCAGTACTTC. Translated, it gives CASSYSRSETQYF.

The chain carries TRBV25-1 and TRBJ2-5; D remains unclear. This CDR3 is built from 15 residues. Per germline, CDR1 MGHDK and CDR2 SYGVNS. V shed 0 bases and J shed 0 bases, with 8 bases lying between them. The CDR3: CASSEYRVNQETQYF. For the CDR3, the DNA is TGTGCCAGCAGTGAATATAGAGTTAACCAAGAGACCCAGTACTTC.